This T cell receptor (beta chain) came from a study of blood T cell repertoires in COVID-19. Across the whole study: Some COVID-19 samples were acute and others convalescent; all came from the United States, Italy and Spain.

CDR1 is MNHEY, CDR2 SMNVEV, per germline (reference sequence). The CDR3 has 14 amino acids. Trimming at V came to 6 bases and at J to 2 bases, leaving 5 bases not matched to a gene. Method: immunoSEQ multiplex PCR; TCRdb's copy keeps in-frame clones and lacks some. The table lists about 67,000 clones, around 90% of them singletons. The sequence came from a woman of 80 years or more with acute or convalescent COVID-19. Input material: peripheral blood. This sequence joins TRBV27 and TRBJ2-3; TRBD1 matches at 7 bases. The CDR3 DNA sequence: TGTGCCAGCAGGGACAGGCGGCTCACAGATACGCAGTATTTT. Protein: CASRDRRLTDTQYF.